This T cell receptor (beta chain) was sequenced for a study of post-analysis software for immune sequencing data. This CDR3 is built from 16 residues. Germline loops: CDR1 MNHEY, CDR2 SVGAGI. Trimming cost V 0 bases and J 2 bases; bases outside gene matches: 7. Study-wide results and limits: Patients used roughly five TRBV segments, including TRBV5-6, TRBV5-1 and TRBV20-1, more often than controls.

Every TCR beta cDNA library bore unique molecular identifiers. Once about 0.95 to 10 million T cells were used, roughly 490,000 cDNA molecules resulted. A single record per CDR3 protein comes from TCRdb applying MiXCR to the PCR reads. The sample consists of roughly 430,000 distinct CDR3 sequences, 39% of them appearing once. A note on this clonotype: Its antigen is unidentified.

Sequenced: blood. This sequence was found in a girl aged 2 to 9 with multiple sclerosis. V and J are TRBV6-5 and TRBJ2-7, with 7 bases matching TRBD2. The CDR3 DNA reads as TGTGCCAGCAGTTACTCGATGGCTAGCGGTGCCTACGAGCAGTACTTC. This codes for CASSYSMASGAYEQYF.